This entry describes one TCR beta chain. Sequencing libraries for TCR beta were prepared with iRepertoire HTBI primers and Arm-PCR of CDR3 regions. TCRdb itself ran the multiplex PCR reads through MiXCR, one entry per CDR3 protein. The sample shows 550,000 to 650,000 distinct CDR3 sequences, around 16% of them seen only once. Stated time point: newly diagnosed GD, antithyroid drugs for less than 3 months. From PBMCs, RNA was extracted and then used to make the TCR library. The data stem from a study of regulatory T cells in long-lasting Graves disease. On the study more broadly: Antithyroid drugs had been taken under 3 months by newly diagnosed Graves' patients.

Unmatched junction bases numbered 2, after V lost 0 bases and J lost 5 bases. Looked up from germline, CDR1 is SQVTM and CDR2 is ANQGSEA. This CDR3 spans 13 amino acids. This same sample was also taken into another study, of T cells in Graves' hyperthyroidism and ophthalmopathy. From that paper: Patients having uncontrolled infection, another autoimmune disease, pregnancy or lactation were not included. Primed by the HTBI set, a first-round RT-PCR was run on the TCR CDR3.

The sequence came from a man between 18 and 35 years old with Graves disease. Sample: peripheral blood mononuclear cells (PBMCs), taken at new diagnosis, from a patient treated with antithyroid drugs. The chain links TRBV29-1 to TRBJ1-2, with 8 bases aligning to TRBD1. The CDR3 here is CSVEEYRGYGYTF. CDR3 coding DNA: TGCAGCGTTGAAGAATACAGGGGGTATGGCTACACCTTC.